This TCR beta chain was observed in a study of T cell changes during pregnancy in multiple sclerosis. In germline, CDR1 is MDHEN, CDR2 SYDVKM. The CDR3 sequence is 13 residues long. Between the trimmed V and J ends, which lost 3 bases and 4 bases, there was a span of 9 bases. The method was immunoSEQ multiplex PCR; TCRdb's version includes in-frame clones alone and lacks a portion of them. This table has tens of thousands of clones, roughly 92% appearing once. This chain joins TRBV28 and TRBJ2-5, with D possibly being TRBD1 (5 bases). The specimen comprised peripheral blood, sampled in the third trimester of pregnancy. This TCR was sampled from a female donor in good health, enrolled as a control in a pregnancy study. The DNA for the CDR3 is TGTGCCAGCAGTTTTGGGGCGCTAGAGACCCAGTACTTC. The encoded protein is CASSFGALETQYF.